This TCR beta chain was recorded in a study of blood T cell repertoires in COVID-19. Turning to the study itself: Sources were T cells, B-cell-depleted T cells, or PBMCs; the material itself was cDNA or gDNA.

This clone was seen just once. Study processing details: Quantification of nucleated cells was approximated via reference gene primer amplification. The assay was immunoSEQ multiplex PCR, and TCRdb's table has in-frame clones only and misses some. For V, J and clone size, that table is used; D and trimming come from the DNA. The profile covers fewer than 300,000 clones, with about 91% appearing a single time and 2.6% taken by the ten largest. Seattle's cohort entered during active infection and was followed longitudinally. The ends lost 8 bases at V and 8 bases at J; junction bases unmatched: 13. Germline V gene sequence: CDR1 MRHNA, CDR2 SNTAGT. The CDR3 covers 15 residues.

The sequenced sample consisted of peripheral blood. The clonotype comes from a person aged 18-29 years with COVID-19, enrolled during active disease. The V gene is TRBV6-4, the J gene TRBJ2-1, with 9 bases lining up with TRBD1. The CDR3 DNA is TGTGCCAGCTCGCCAGGACAGGGGTTTGGAGATGAGCAGTTCTTC. This encodes CASSPGQGFGDEQFF.